This record concerns one T cell receptor beta chain sequence. The data were taken from a study of blood T cell repertoires in COVID-19. Looking at the study overall: Acute and convalescent COVID-19 samples came from the United States, Italy and Spain. From T cells, B-cell-depleted T cells, or PBMCs came the material, which was cDNA or gDNA.

In the original processing: It was from reference gene primer amplification that nucleated cell counts were estimated. Here immunoSEQ multiplex PCR was the method, and the copy in TCRdb shows in-frame clones only, minus some. The V and J calls and clone size are taken from that table; D and trimming were inferred from the DNA. The data show about 150,000 clones, around nine tenths seen once. CDR1 and CDR2 from the germline V gene are SGDLS and YYNGEE. V was shortened by 4 bases and J by 3 bases, with 11 bases between the two germline ends. The CDR3 contains 15 residues. This chain connects TRBV9 to TRBJ1-6, with D perhaps TRBD1 (5 bases). What was sequenced was peripheral blood. The sequence came from a human donor in a cohort sampled during active COVID-19. CDR3 nucleotides: TGTGCCAGCAGCCAAAGGGGCCGCTATAATTCACCCCTCCACTTT. This sequence encodes CASSQRGRYNSPLHF.